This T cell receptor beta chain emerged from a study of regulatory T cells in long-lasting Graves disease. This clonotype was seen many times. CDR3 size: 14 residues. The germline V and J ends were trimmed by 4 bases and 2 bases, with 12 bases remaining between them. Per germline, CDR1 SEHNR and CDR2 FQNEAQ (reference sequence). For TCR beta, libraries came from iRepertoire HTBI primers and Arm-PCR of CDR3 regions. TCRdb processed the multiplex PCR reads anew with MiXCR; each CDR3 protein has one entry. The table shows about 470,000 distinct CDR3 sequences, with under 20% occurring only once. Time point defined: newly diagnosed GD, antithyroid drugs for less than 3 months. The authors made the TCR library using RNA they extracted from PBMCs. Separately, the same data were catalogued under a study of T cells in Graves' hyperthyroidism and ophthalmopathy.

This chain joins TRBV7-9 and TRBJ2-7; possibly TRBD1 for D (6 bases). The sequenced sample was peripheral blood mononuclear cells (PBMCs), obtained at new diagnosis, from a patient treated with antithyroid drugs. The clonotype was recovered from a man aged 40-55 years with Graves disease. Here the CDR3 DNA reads TGTGCCAGCAGCTCCGGGACATATGCCTACGAGCAGTACTTC. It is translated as CASSSGTYAYEQYF.